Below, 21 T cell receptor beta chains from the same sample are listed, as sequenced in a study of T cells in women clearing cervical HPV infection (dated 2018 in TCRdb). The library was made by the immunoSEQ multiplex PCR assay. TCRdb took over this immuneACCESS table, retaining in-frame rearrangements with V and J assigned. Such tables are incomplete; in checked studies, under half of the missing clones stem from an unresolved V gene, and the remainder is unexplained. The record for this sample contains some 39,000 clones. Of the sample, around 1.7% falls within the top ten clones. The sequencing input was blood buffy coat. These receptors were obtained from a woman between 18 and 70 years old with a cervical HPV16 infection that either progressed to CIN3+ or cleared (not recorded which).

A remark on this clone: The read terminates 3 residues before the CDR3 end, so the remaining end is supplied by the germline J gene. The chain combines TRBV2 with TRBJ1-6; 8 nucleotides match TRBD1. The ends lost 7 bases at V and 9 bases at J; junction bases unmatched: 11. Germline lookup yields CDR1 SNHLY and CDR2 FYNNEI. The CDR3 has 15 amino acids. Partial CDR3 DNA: TGTGCCAGCACCTTGGGGGGACAGGTTGGTTCACCC. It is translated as CASTLGGQVGSP. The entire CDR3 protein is CASTLGGQVGSPLHF.

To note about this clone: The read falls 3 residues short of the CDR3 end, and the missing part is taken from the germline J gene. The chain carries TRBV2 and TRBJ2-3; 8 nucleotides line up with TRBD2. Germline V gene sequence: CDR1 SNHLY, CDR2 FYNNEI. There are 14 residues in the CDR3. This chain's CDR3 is CASRGLDAWETQYF. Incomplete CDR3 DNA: TGTGCCAGCAGGGGACTAGATGCCTGGGAGACG.

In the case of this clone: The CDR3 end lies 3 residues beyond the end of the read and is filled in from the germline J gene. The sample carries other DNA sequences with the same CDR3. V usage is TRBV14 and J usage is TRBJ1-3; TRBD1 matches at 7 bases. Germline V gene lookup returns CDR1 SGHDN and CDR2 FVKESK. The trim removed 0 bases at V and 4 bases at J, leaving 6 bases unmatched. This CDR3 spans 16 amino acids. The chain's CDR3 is CASSQDIGGPGNTIYF. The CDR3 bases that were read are TGTGCCAGCAGCCAAGATATAGGGGGCCCAGGAAACACC.

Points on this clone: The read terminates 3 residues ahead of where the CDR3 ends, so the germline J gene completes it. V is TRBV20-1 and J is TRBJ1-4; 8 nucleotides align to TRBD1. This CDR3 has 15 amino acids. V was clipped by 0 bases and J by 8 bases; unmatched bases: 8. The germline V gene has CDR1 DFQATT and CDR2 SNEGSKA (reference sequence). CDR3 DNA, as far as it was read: TGCAGTGCTAGAGATCCGTGGACAGGGAGCGAAAAA. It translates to CSARDPWTGSEK. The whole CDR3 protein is CSARDPWTGSEKLFF.

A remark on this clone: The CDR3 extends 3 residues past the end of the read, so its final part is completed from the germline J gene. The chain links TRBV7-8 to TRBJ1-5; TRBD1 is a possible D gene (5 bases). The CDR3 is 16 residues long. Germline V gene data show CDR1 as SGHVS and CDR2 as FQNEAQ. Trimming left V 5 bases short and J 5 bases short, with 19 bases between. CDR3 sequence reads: CASSRGDAGGHQPQHF. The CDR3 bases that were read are TGTGCCAGCAGCCGGGGGGACGCGGGAGGCCATCAGCCC.

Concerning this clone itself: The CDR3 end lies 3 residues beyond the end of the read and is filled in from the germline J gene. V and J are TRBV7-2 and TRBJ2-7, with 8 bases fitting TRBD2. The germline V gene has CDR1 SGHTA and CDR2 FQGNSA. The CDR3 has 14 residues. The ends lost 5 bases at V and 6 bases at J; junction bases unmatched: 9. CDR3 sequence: CASSPVWGTSEQYF. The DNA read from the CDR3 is TGTGCCAGCAGCCCGGTTTGGGGGACTAGCGAG.

Incomplete CDR3 DNA: TGTGCCAGCTCACCAGCTTCAATCAACTATGGT. Translating gives CASSPASINYG. The CDR3 in full is CASSPASINYGQYF. The chain links TRBV18 to TRBJ2-4; no clear D. The read falls 3 residues short of the CDR3 end, and the missing part is taken from the germline J gene. The germline V gene has CDR1 KGHSH and CDR2 LQKENI. This CDR3 has 14 amino acids.

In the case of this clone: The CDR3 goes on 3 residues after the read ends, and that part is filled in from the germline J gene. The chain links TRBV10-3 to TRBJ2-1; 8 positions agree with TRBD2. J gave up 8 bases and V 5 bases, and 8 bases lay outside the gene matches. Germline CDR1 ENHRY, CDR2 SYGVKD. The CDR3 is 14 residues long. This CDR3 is CAISKGLAGDEQFF. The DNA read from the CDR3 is TGTGCCATCAGTAAGGGGCTAGCGGGTGATGAG.

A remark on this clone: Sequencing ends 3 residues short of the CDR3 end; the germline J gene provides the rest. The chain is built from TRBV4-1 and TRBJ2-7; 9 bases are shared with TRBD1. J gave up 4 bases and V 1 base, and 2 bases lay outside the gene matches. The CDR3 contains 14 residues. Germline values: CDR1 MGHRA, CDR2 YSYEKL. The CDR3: CASSQGTGDYEQYF. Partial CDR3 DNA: TGCGCCAGCAGCCAAGGGACAGGGGATTACGAG.

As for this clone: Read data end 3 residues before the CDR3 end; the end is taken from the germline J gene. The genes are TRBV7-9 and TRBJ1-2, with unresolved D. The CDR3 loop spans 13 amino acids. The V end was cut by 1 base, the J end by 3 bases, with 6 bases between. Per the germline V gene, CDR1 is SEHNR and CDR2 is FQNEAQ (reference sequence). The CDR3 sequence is CASSLDPYYGYTF. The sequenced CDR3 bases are TGTGCCAGCAGCTTAGATCCCTACTATGGC.

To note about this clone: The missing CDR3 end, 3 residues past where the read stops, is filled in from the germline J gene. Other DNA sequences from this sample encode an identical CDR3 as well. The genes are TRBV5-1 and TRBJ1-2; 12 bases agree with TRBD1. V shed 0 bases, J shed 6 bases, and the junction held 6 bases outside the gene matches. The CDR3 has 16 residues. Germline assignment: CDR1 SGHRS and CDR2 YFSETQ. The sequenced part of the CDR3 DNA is TGCGCCAGCAGCTTGGAGGCGGGACAGGGGGCGAATGGC. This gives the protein CASSLEAGQGANG. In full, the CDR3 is CASSLEAGQGANGYTF. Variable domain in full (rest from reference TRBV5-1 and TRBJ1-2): KAGVTQTPRYLIKTRGQQVTLSCSPISGHRSVSWYQQTPGQGLQFLFEYFSETQRNKGNFPGRFSGRQFSNSRSEMNVSTLELGDSALYLCASSLEAGQGANGYTFGSGTRLTVV.

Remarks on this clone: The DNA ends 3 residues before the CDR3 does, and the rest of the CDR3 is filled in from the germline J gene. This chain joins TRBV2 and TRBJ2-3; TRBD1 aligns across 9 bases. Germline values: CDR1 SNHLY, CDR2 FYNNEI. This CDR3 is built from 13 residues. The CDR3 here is CASSGDRDQPQYF. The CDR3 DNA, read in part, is TGTGCCAGCAGCGGGGACAGGGATCAGCCG.

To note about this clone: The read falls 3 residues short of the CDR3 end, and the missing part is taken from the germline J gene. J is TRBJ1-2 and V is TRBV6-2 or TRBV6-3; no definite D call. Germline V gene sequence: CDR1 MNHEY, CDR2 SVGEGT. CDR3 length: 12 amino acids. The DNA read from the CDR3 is TGTGCCAGCAGTTACTCGCTACGCGAC. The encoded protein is CASSYSLRD. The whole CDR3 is CASSYSLRDYTF.

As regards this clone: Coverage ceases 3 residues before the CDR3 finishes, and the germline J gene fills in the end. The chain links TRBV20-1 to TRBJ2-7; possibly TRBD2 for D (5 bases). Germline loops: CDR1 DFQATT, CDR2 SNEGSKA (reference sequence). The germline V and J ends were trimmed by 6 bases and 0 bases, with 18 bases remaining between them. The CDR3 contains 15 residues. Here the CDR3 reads CSARRYRGSSYEQYF. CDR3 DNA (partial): TGCAGTGCCAGACGTTATCGGGGAAGCTCCTACGAG.

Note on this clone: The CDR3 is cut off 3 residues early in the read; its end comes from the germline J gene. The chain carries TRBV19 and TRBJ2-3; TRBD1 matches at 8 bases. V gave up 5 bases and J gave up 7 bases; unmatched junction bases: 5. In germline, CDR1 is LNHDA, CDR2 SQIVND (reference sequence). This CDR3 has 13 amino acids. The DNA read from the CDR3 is TGTGCCAGTAGTCAGGGGGCAGGAAATACG. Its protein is CASSQGAGNT. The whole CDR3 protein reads CASSQGAGNTQYF.

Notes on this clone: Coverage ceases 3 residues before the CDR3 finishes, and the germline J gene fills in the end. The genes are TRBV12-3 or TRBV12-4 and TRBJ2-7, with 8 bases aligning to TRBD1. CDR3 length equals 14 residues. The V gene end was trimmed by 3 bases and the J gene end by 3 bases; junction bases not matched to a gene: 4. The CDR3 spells CASSFTGGGYEQYF. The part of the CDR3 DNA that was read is TGTGCCAGCAGTTTCACAGGGGGAGGCTACGAG.

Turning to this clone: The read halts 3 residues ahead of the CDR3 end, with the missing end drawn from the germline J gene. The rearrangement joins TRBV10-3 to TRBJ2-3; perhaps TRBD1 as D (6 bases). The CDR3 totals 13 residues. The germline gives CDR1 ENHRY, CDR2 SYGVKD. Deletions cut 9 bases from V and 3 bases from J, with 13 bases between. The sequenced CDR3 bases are TGTGCCATTCAGCAGGGGCGGACAGATACG. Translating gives CAIQQGRTDT. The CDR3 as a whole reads CAIQQGRTDTQYF.

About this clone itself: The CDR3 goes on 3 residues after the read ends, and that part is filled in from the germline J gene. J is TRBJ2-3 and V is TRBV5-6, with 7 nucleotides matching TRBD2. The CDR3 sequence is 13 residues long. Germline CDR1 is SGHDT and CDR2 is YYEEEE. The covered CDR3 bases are TGTGCCAGCAGCTTTGGGGGGGGAGAGACG. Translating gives CASSFGGGET. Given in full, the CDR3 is CASSFGGGETQYF.

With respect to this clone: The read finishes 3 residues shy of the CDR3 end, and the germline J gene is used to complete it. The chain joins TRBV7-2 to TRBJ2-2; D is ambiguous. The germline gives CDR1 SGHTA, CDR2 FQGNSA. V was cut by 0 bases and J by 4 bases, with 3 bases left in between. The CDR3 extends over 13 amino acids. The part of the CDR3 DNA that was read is TGTGCCAGCAGCTTAGCCAGCACCGGGGAG. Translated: CASSLASTGE. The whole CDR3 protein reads CASSLASTGELFF.

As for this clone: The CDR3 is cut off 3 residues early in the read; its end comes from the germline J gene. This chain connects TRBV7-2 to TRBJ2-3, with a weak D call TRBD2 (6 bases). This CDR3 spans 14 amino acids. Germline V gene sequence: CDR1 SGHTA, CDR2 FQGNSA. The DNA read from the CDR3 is TGTGCCAGCAGCTTGGGCCCAGGCGGGGAGACG. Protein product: CASSLGPGGET. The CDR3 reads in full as CASSLGPGGETQYF.

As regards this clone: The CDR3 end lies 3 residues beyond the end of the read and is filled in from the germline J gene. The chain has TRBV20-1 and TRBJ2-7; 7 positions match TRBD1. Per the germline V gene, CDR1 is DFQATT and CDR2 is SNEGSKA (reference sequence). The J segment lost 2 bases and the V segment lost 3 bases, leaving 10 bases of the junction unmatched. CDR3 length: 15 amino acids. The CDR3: CSASIPTGTTYEQYF. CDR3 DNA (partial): TGCAGTGCTAGTATTCCGACAGGGACGACCTACGAG.